These 3 T cell receptor beta chains share one sample of origin, sequenced in a study of blood T cells in healthy people across ages. Alongside a J-beta primer mix, a sample-barcoded 5' primer served in a second PCR lasting roughly 7 to 11 cycles. MiXCR was run by TCRdb on the 5' RACE reads, yielding one entry per CDR3 protein. The sample includes 600,000 or so distinct CDR3 sequences, 25% to 35% of them seen just once. Material: blood. The receptors were gathered from an elderly woman in good health.

This clonotype was counted ten times or more. The V and J genes are TRBV5-1 and TRBJ2-7; 7 bases are shared with TRBD1. Germline-derived CDR1 and CDR2 are SGHRS and YFSETQ. With V trimmed by 0 bases and J by 5 bases, 8 bases remained unmatched. The CDR3 is 15 residues long. Written as DNA, the CDR3 is TGCGCCAGCAGCTTGGGCGTGACAGGGAACAACGAGCAGTACTTC. As protein: CASSLGVTGNNEQYF.

A note on this clonotype: Just one base apart from a much larger clone, this may be a read error. The CDR3 region is CASSRGQLSCGYTF. The CDR3 DNA follows: TGTGCCAGCAGTAGGGGACAGCTCAGCTGTGGCTACACCTTC. The chain links TRBV6-2 or TRBV6-3 to TRBJ1-2; 7 bases are a match to TRBD1. Germline V CDR1 and CDR2: MNHEY, SVGEGT. J lost 7 bases, V lost 5 bases, and 10 bases had no gene match. This CDR3 is built from 14 residues.

This chain joins TRBV5-5 and TRBJ1-1; no clear D. V gave up 1 base and J gave up 8 bases, with 6 bases separating them. Germline V CDR1 and CDR2: SGHKS, YYEKEE (reference sequence). This CDR3 spans 11 amino acids. Here the CDR3 DNA reads TGTGCCAGCAGCTTGATGGCAGAAGCTTTCTTT. This translates into CASSLMAEAFF.